Below are 6 T cell receptor beta chains sequenced from a single sample in a study of Ad26.COV2.S vaccination and SARS-CoV-2 variants. Stated treatment: 19 received Ad26.COV2.S at low or high dose, single or two shots; 5 received placebo; per-sample allocation not given. Each sample was drawn 63 days after the first injection (of vaccine or placebo). Generated by immunoSEQ multiplex PCR, the TCRdb table keeps only in-frame clones and is missing some. The table includes about 350,000 clones, roughly 85% detected once. The source material was peripheral blood, sampled in a trial of Ad26.COV2.S vaccine versus placebo. These receptors all stem from a person between 18 and 65 years old who received the Ad26.COV2.S COVID-19 vaccine or a placebo.

The V and J genes are TRBV30 and TRBJ1-1, with D possibly TRBD1 on 5 matching bases. The CDR3 extends over 11 amino acids. The germline gives CDR1 GTSNPN, CDR2 SVGIG (reference sequence). Trimming left V 2 bases short and J 6 bases short, with 7 bases between. CDR3 nucleotides: TGTGCCTGGAGTCCAGGGTCTGAAGCTTTCTTT. Encoded protein: CAWSPGSEAFF.

The genes are TRBV15 and TRBJ2-2, with 9 bases identical to TRBD1. The trim removed 0 bases at V and 5 bases at J, leaving 4 bases unmatched. From germline, CDR1 is LNHNV and CDR2 YYDKDF (reference sequence). This CDR3 is built from 16 residues. CDR3 residues: CATSRDRGTGTGELFF. DNA for the CDR3: TGTGCCACCAGCAGAGATAGAGGGACAGGGACCGGGGAGCTGTTTTTT.

The V and J genes are TRBV19 and TRBJ1-1, with TRBD1 as a possible D gene (6 bases). This CDR3 comprises 14 residues. Trimming removed 7 bases at V and 4 bases at J, with 16 bases between. The V gene's germline CDR1 is LNHDA and CDR2 SQIVND (reference sequence). This chain's CDR3 is CASKTGPAGTEAFF. DNA of the CDR3: TGTGCCAGTAAGACAGGTCCGGCGGGCACTGAAGCTTTCTTT.

This clone has just a few counts. The CDR3 loop is CASTGTGANVLTF. Here the CDR3 DNA reads TGTGCCAGCACTGGGACTGGGGCCAACGTCCTGACTTTC. The chain recombines TRBV12-3 or TRBV12-4 with TRBJ2-6; no clear D. V shed 7 bases and J shed 2 bases, with 6 bases lying between them. The length of the CDR3 is 13 residues.

The chain joins TRBV27 to TRBJ2-1, with a possible D match to TRBD1 (5 bases). Germline loops: CDR1 MNHEY, CDR2 SMNVEV (reference sequence). The CDR3 spans 11 residues. V was trimmed by 8 bases and J by 8 bases, leaving 10 bases between them. CDR3 residues: CASQGWDEQFF. The DNA for the CDR3 is TGTGCCAGCCAGGGATGGGATGAGCAGTTCTTC.

The chain couples TRBV7-8 to TRBJ2-7; 9 positions agree with TRBD1. J gave up 2 bases and V 1 base, and 12 bases lay outside the gene matches. The CDR3 spans 18 residues. CDR1 is SGHVS, CDR2 FQNEAQ, per germline. CDR3 region: CASSLGTGLGTGTYEQYF. CDR3 nucleotides: TGTGCCAGCAGCTTAGGTACCGGTTTGGGGACAGGGACCTACGAGCAGTACTTC.